Below, 26 T cell receptor beta chains from the same sample are listed, as sequenced in a study of lymphopenia after photon versus proton radiotherapy. Repertoires were generated with immunoSEQ multiplex PCR, while TCRdb's copy carries only in-frame clones and drops some. The data show roughly 45,000 clones, 65% to 90% seen once. This specimen consisted of peripheral blood, obtained from a patient treated with photon-based radiotherapy. These receptor sequences come from a man aged 35-49 years with gastric cancer.

This clone has just one count. The rearrangement links TRBV2 to TRBJ1-3; no definite D call. CDR1 is SNHLY and CDR2 is FYNNEI in the germline V gene. This CDR3 region has 14 residues. Between the trimmed V and J ends, which lost 3 bases and 1 base, there was a span of 7 bases. CDR3 region: CASSEPRSGNTIYF. The CDR3 coding sequence is TGTGCCAGCAGTGAGCCCCGGTCTGGAAACACCATATATTTT.

This clone ranks as medium-sized. The chain is built from TRBV9 and TRBJ1-3; D perhaps matches TRBD1 (5 bases). The CDR3 runs 15 residues. Germline V gene lookup returns CDR1 SGDLS and CDR2 YYNGEE. V shed 3 bases and J shed 4 bases, with 14 bases lying between them. CDR3 residues: CASSASGVSGNTIYF. CDR3 DNA: TGTGCCAGCAGCGCCTCGGGGGTGTCAGGAAACACCATATATTTT.

The chain carries TRBV19 and TRBJ2-2; no definite D call. V was shortened by 5 bases and J by 5 bases, with 3 bases between the two germline ends. Germline-derived CDR1 and CDR2 are LNHDA and SQIVND (reference sequence). The CDR3 totals 11 residues. The CDR3 region has the DNA TGTGCCAGTAGTCGTACCGGGGAGCTGTTTTTT. Translating gives CASSRTGELFF.

V usage is TRBV9 and J usage is TRBJ2-1, with D unresolved. V shed 4 bases and J shed 10 bases, with 18 bases lying between them. Germline V gene sequence: CDR1 SGDLS, CDR2 YYNGEE. The CDR3 contains 14 residues. The CDR3, as DNA: TGTGCCAGCAGCCCCCGGAGCCCCGTGGCAGAGCAGTTCTTC. Translated: CASSPRSPVAEQFF. The entire variable domain, with the rest obtained from reference TRBV9 and TRBJ2-1, is as follows: DSGVTQTPKHLITATGQRVTLRCSPRSGDLSVYWYQQSLDQGLQFLIQYYNGEERAKGNILERFSAQQFPDLHSELNLSSLELGDSALYFCASSPRSPVAEQFFGPGTRLTVL.

The chain carries TRBV4-1 and TRBJ2-1, with TRBD2 identical over 11 bases. The CDR3 spans 17 residues. The germline gives CDR1 MGHRA, CDR2 YSYEKL. The V gene end was trimmed by 4 bases and the J gene end by 5 bases; junction bases not matched to a gene: 10. The CDR3 coding sequence is TGCGCCAGCAGCCCCCTCTTCCTAGCGGGGGGAGACAATGAGCAGTTCTTC. Amino acid sequence: CASSPLFLAGGDNEQFF.

The V gene is TRBV11-2, the J gene TRBJ1-6, with 7 bases aligning to TRBD1. Trimming at V came to 5 bases and at J to 9 bases, leaving 7 bases not matched to a gene. The CDR3 is 14 residues long. Germline CDR1 is SGHAT and CDR2 is FQNNGV. CDR3 loop: CASSIQGRGSPLHF. CDR3 in DNA: TGTGCCAGCAGCATACAGGGGAGGGGTTCACCCCTCCACTTT.

The CDR3 here is CASSAQKNTEAFF. The DNA of the CDR3 is TGTGCCAGCAGTGCCCAGAAGAACACTGAAGCTTTCTTT. This chain connects TRBV2 to TRBJ1-1; no firm D call. Germline CDR1 SNHLY, CDR2 FYNNEI. This CDR3 has 13 residues. Trimming took off 4 bases at V and 1 base at J, with 7 bases between the two ends. The whole variable domain, remainder taken from reference TRBV2 and TRBJ1-1, is EPEVTQTPSHQVTQMGQEVILRCVPISNHLYFYWYRQILGQKVEFLVSFYNNEISEKSEIFDDQFSVERPDGSNFTLKIRSTKLEDSAMYFCASSAQKNTEAFFGQGTRLTVV.

V gene TRBV19 combines with J gene TRBJ1-5, with 9 bases fitting TRBD1. The junction had 8 bases not matched to a gene; V was cut back by 1 base and J by 4 bases. The CDR3 is 17 amino acids. Germline V gene data show CDR1 as LNHDA and CDR2 as SQIVND (reference sequence). This CDR3 reads CASSIAGTGRTNQPQHF. In nucleotides, the CDR3 is TGTGCCAGTAGTATAGCCGGGACAGGGAGAACGAATCAGCCCCAGCATTTT.

The J gene is TRBJ1-5, the V gene TRBV6-1; 9 bases agree with TRBD1. After removal of 6 bases from V and 7 bases from J, the junction contained 10 bases not matched to a gene. The germline V gene has CDR1 MNHNS and CDR2 SASEGT. CDR3 size: 15 residues. CDR3 protein: CASSVTGGARQPQHF. CDR3 DNA sequence: TGTGCCAGCAGCGTTACAGGGGGCGCGAGGCAGCCCCAGCATTTT.

On this clone itself: Within the sample, other DNA sequences also encode this same CDR3. The chain combines TRBV9 with TRBJ2-1, with D unclear. Germline CDR1 SGDLS, CDR2 YYNGEE. This CDR3 comprises 13 residues. The germline V and J ends were trimmed by 0 bases and 8 bases, with 9 bases remaining between them. This CDR3 is CASSVGGGDEQFF. The DNA of the CDR3 is TGTGCCAGCAGCGTAGGAGGTGGCGATGAGCAGTTCTTC.

The chain recombines TRBV13 with TRBJ2-5; D might be TRBD1 (5 bases). TRBJ2-7 matches the DNA end more closely, so the J call is doubtful. The CDR3 is made up of 17 amino acids. Germline CDR1 is PRHDT and CDR2 is FYEKMQ (reference sequence). CDR3 loop: CASSSRDPRVFPYEQYF. The CDR3 DNA is TGTGCCAGCAGCTCCCGAGACCCCAGGGTATTTCCCTACGAGCAGTACTTC.

CDR3 in amino acids: CASSLGDRGFTDTQYF. The CDR3 DNA sequence: TGTGCCAGCAGTCTTGGGGACAGGGGCTTCACAGATACGCAGTATTTT. The chain carries TRBV11-1 and TRBJ2-3; TRBD1 agrees at 10 bases. This CDR3 region has 16 residues. The trim removed 6 bases at V and 2 bases at J, leaving 8 bases unmatched. The germline V gene encodes CDR1 SGHAT and CDR2 FQDESV (reference sequence).

The rearrangement links TRBV11-2 to TRBJ2-6; D possibly corresponds to TRBD2 (5 bases). CDR3 length equals 17 residues. V gave up 5 bases and J gave up 0 bases, with 14 bases separating them. Germline V CDR1 and CDR2: SGHAT, FQNNGV. For the CDR3, the DNA is TGTGCCAGCAGCCTTGGACTCGTGAGCTCTGGGGCCAACGTCCTGACTTTC. Its translation is CASSLGLVSSGANVLTF.

This clone showed up just once. The chain is built from TRBV27 and TRBJ1-1; a weak D match, TRBD1 (6 bases). Germline V gives CDR1 MNHEY, CDR2 SMNVEV (reference sequence). This CDR3 is 12 amino acids long. The DNA for the CDR3 is TGTACTGTCACAGGGTCCAACACTGAAGCTTTCTTT. Protein product: CTVTGSNTEAFF.

The V and J genes are TRBV11-1 and TRBJ1-2; TRBD1 matches 7 bases. J was trimmed by 4 bases and V by 3 bases; bases with no gene match: 8. The CDR3 consists of 15 residues. CDR1 is SGHAT and CDR2 is FQDESV in the germline V gene (reference sequence). CDR3 protein: CASSFGQANAYGYTF. The DNA for the CDR3 is TGTGCCAGCAGCTTTGGACAGGCGAATGCCTATGGCTACACCTTC.

This clone was seen a single time. The chain couples TRBV7-8 to TRBJ1-1; TRBD1 is a possible D gene (6 bases). CDR1 and CDR2 (germline): SGHVS, FQNEAQ. The CDR3 has 15 amino acids. V was shortened by 5 bases and J by 1 base, with 14 bases between the two germline ends. This CDR3 is CASSDLTGKNTEAFF. The CDR3 nucleotides are TGTGCCAGCAGCGACCTAACAGGGAAGAACACTGAAGCTTTCTTT.

The V call is TRBV10-3, the J call TRBJ1-4, with 8 bases identical to TRBD1. This CDR3 has 14 amino acids. The V segment lost 5 bases and the J segment 8 bases; nucleotides outside the gene matches: 7. The germline V gene encodes CDR1 ENHRY and CDR2 SYGVKD. CDR3 sequence (DNA): TGTGCCATCAGTCTGGACAGGGACGGGGAAAAACTGTTTTTT. Its translation: CAISLDRDGEKLFF.

The gene calls are TRBV7-9 and TRBJ2-7; D not resolved. This CDR3 region has 14 residues. CDR1 and CDR2 from the germline V gene are SEHNR and FQNEAQ (reference sequence). Trimming shortened V by 2 bases and J by 0 bases, and 8 bases separated the two germline ends. CDR3 coding DNA: TGTGCCAGCAGCTTAAACCAGGCCTCCTACGAGCAGTACTTC. Its protein product is CASSLNQASYEQYF.

The V gene is TRBV5-6, the J gene TRBJ1-1; D perhaps matches TRBD1 (6 bases). V was pared by 0 bases and J by 4 bases, with 10 bases between. Looked up from germline, CDR1 is SGHDT and CDR2 is YYEEEE. This CDR3 has 14 amino acids. CDR3 in amino acids: CASSLAGGGTEAFF. The CDR3, as DNA: TGTGCCAGCAGCTTGGCCGGGGGCGGCACTGAAGCTTTCTTT.

The V call is TRBV30, the J call TRBJ1-2, with a possible D match to TRBD1 (5 bases). V dropped 3 bases and J dropped 8 bases, with 16 bases sitting between them. Per the germline V gene, CDR1 is GTSNPN and CDR2 is SVGIG (reference sequence). CDR3 length equals 13 residues. This CDR3 reads CAWSGGLIEGYTF. CDR3 nucleotide sequence: TGTGCCTGGAGCGGGGGACTAATAGAGGGCTACACCTTC.

The chain joins TRBV6-1 to TRBJ1-2; D call uncertain. This CDR3 spans 15 amino acids. The V gene's germline CDR1 is MNHNS and CDR2 SASEGT. V dropped 4 bases and J dropped 6 bases, with 18 bases sitting between them. In nucleotides, the CDR3 is TGTGCCAGCAGTGGGAGAGTTCAGATTTCCAATGGCTACACCTTC. Translating gives CASSGRVQISNGYTF.

The chain carries TRBV2 and TRBJ2-1, with D maybe TRBD1 (6 bases). Germline-derived CDR1 and CDR2 are SNHLY and FYNNEI. Trimming pared 2 bases from V and 10 bases from J, leaving 9 bases between. The CDR3 spans 12 residues. The CDR3 region has the DNA TGTGCCAGCAGTGAAACAGGGATCGAGCAGTTCTTC. This encodes CASSETGIEQFF.

The chain has TRBV5-1 and TRBJ2-7; D possibly corresponds to TRBD2 (5 bases). CDR3 length equals 13 residues. Trimming stripped 4 bases from V and 0 bases from J, with 8 bases between. Germline CDR1 reads SGHRS; CDR2 reads YFSETQ. The CDR3 protein is CASSATTSYEQYF. The DNA of the CDR3 is TGCGCCAGCAGCGCGACTACCTCCTACGAGCAGTACTTC.

This clone was seen only a few times. This chain uses TRBV6-5 with TRBJ1-2, with 7 bases aligning to TRBD1. With V trimmed by 0 bases and J by 6 bases, 10 bases remained unmatched. The germline gives CDR1 MNHEY, CDR2 SVGAGI. The CDR3 loop spans 16 amino acids. The CDR3 coding sequence is TGTGCCAGCAGTTACTCTGATTCTAACAGGGGCCATGGCTACACCTTC. Its protein product is CASSYSDSNRGHGYTF.

This chain links TRBV14 with TRBJ1-1; no clear D. Germline V lookup: CDR1 SGHDN, CDR2 FVKESK. V was trimmed by 3 bases and J by 6 bases, leaving 5 bases between them. This CDR3 contains 11 residues. DNA for the CDR3: TGTGCCAGCAGCCATCGGGCTGAAGCTTTCTTT. Translated: CASSHRAEAFF.

This clone was recorded only once. The chain couples TRBV5-1 to TRBJ2-3; 11 nucleotides match TRBD2. Germline-derived CDR1 and CDR2 are SGHRS and YFSETQ. V was clipped by 1 base and J by 0 bases; unmatched bases: 1. CDR3 size: 16 residues. In DNA, the CDR3 is TGCGCCAGCAGCTTGAGACTAGCGGGAAGCACAGATACGCAGTATTTT. Protein product: CASSLRLAGSTDTQYF. Together with reference TRBV5-1 and TRBJ2-3, the CDR3 gives the full variable domain: KAGVTQTPRYLIKTRGQQVTLSCSPISGHRSVSWYQQTPGQGLQFLFEYFSETQRNKGNFPGRFSGRQFSNSRSEMNVSTLELGDSALYLCASSLRLAGSTDTQYFGPGTRLTVL.